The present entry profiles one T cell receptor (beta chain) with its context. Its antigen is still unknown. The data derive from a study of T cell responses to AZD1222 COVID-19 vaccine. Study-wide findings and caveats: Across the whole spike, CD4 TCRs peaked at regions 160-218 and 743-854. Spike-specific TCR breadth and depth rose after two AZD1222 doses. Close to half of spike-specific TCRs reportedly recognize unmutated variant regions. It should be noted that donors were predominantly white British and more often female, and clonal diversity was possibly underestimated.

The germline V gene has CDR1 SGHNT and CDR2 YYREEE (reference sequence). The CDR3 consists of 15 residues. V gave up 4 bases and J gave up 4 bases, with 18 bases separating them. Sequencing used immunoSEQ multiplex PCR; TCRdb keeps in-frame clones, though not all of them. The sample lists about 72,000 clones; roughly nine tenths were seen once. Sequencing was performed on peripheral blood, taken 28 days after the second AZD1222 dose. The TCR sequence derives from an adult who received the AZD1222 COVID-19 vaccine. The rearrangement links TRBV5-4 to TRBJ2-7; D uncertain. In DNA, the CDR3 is TGTGCCAGCAGCAACCCCGGGCCTCGGTTGTACGAGCAGTACTTC. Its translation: CASSNPGPRLYEQYF.